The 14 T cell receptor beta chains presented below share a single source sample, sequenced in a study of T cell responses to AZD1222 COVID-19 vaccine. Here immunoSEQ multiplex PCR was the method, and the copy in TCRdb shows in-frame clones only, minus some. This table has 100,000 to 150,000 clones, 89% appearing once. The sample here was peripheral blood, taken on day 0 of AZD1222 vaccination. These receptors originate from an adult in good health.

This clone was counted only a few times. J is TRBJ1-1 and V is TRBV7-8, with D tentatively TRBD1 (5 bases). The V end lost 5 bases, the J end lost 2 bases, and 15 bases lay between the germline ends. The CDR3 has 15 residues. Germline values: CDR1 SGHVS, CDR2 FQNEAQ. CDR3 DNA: TGTGCCAGCAGCCGACTCCAGGGAATTAACACTGAAGCTTTCTTT. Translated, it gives CASSRLQGINTEAFF.

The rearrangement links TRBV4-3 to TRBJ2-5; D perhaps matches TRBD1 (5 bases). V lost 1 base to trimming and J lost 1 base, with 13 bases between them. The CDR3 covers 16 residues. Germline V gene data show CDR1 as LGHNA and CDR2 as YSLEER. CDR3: CASSQAFLQGQETQYF. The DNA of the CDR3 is TGCGCCAGCAGCCAAGCGTTCCTGCAGGGCCAAGAGACCCAGTACTTC.

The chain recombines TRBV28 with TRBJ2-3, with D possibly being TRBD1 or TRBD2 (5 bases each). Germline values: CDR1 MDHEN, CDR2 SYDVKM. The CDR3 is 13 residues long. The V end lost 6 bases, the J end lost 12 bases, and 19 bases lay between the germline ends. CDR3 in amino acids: CASSLHSGTGQYF. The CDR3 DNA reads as TGTGCCAGCAGCCTTCACTCCGGGACGGGCCAGTATTTT.

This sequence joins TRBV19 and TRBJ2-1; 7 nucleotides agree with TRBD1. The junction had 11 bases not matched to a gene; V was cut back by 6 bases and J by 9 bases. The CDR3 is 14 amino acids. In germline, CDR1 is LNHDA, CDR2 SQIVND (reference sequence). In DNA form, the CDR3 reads TGTGCCAGTAGGCCAGGGGGTATACTGGGTGAGCAGTTCTTC. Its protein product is CASRPGGILGEQFF.

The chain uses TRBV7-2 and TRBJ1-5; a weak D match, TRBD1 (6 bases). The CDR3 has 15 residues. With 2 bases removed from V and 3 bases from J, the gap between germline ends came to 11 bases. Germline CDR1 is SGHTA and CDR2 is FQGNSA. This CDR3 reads CASSLRGQLNQPQHF. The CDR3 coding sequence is TGTGCCAGCAGCTTACGAGGACAGCTCAATCAGCCCCAGCATTTT.

CDR3 nucleotide sequence: TGTGCCAGCAGCGTCCACTTACCCACAGATACGCAGTATTTT. Translating it yields CASSVHLPTDTQYF. This chain connects TRBV9 to TRBJ2-3; no reliable D call. Trimming took off 2 bases at V and 2 bases at J, with 9 bases between the two ends. Germline V gene lookup returns CDR1 SGDLS and CDR2 YYNGEE. The CDR3 runs 14 residues.

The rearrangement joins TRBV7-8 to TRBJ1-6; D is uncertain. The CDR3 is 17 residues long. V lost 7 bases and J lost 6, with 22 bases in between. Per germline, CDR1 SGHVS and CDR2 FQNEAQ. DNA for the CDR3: TGTGCCAGCAACGAACGCGGCCCCGGGAATCCTAATTCACCCCTCCACTTT. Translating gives CASNERGPGNPNSPLHF.

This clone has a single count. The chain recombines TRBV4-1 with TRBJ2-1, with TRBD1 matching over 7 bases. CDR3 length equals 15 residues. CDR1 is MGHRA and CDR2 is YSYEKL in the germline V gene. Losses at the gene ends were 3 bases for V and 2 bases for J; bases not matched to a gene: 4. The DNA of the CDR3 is TGCGCCAGCAGCCAGCAAGGACAGGCCTACAATGAGCAGTTCTTC. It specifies CASSQQGQAYNEQFF.

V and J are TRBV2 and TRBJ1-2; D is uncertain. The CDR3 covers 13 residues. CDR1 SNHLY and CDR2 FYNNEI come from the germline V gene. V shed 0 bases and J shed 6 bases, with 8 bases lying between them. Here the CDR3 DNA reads TGTGCCAGCAGTGAAGCGCCGGTCGATGGCTACACCTTC. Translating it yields CASSEAPVDGYTF.

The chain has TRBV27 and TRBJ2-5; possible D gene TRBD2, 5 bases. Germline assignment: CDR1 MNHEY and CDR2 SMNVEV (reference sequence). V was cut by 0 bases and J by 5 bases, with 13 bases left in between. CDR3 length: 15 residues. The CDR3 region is CASSLSRGSRETQYF. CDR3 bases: TGTGCCAGCAGTTTATCCCGGGGTAGTCGGGAGACCCAGTACTTC.

The CDR3 DNA reads TGTGCCTGGACTCCTACCACCGGGTATCAGCCCCAGCATTTT. Its protein is CAWTPTTGYQPQHF. J is TRBJ1-5 and V is TRBV30; D not resolved. The length of the CDR3 is 14 residues. Per germline, CDR1 GTSNPN and CDR2 SVGIG (reference sequence). V lost 4 bases and J lost 5, with 15 bases in between. Using reference TRBV30 and TRBJ1-5 for the parts outside the CDR3, the full variable domain is SQTIHQWPATLVQPVGSPLSLECTVEGTSNPNLYWYRQAAGRGLQLLFYSVGIGQISSEVPQNLSASRPQDRQFILSSKKLLLSDSGFYLCAWTPTTGYQPQHFGDGTRLSIL.

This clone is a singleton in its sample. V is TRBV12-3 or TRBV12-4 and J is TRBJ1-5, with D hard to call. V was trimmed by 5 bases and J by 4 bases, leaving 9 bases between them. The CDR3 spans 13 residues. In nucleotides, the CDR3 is TGTGCCAGCAGTCTCACGGGAAATCAGCCCCAGCATTTT. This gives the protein CASSLTGNQPQHF.

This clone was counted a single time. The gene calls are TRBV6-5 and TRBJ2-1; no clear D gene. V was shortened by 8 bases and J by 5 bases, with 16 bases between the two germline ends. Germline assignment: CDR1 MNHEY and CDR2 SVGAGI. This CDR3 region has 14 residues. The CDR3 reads CASGPANQDNEQFF. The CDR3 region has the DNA TGTGCCAGCGGTCCCGCAAACCAAGACAATGAGCAGTTCTTC.

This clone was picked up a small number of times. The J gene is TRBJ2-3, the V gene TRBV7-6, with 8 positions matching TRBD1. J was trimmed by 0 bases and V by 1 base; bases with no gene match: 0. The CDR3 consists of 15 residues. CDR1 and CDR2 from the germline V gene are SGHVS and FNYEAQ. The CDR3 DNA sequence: TGTGCCAGCAGCTTAGGACAGGGGAGCACAGATACGCAGTATTTT. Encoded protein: CASSLGQGSTDTQYF. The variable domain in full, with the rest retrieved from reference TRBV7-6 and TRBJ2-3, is GAGVSQSPRYKVTKRGQDVALRCDPISGHVSLYWYRQALGQGPEFLTYFNYEAQQDKSGLPNDRFSAERPEGSISTLTIQRTEQRDSAMYRCASSLGQGSTDTQYFGPGTRLTVL.